This T cell receptor (beta chain) was sequenced for a study of blood T cell repertoires in COVID-19. Profiling relied on immunoSEQ multiplex PCR, and the TCRdb table lists in-frame clones only, not all of them. The table lists around 330,000 clones, around nine tenths of them singletons, with roughly a tenth in the top ten. The study drew participants aged roughly 18 to 95 years from roughly 25 US areas. Cohort 3 recovery required two negative PCRs, clearance, or symptom resolution. Per the germline V gene, CDR1 is ENHRY and CDR2 is SYGVKD. V was clipped by 6 bases and J by 3 bases, with 11 bases between them. This CDR3 is built from 13 residues. A note on this clone: Other DNA sequences in the sample encode the same CDR3.

This chain connects TRBV10-3 to TRBJ2-5, with a possible D match to TRBD2 (6 bases). The sequenced material came from PBMCs or T cells enriched from blood (not recorded which). The TCR comes from a woman in her 40s who had recovered from COVID-19. The CDR3: CAIREGGEETQYF. Here the CDR3 DNA reads TGTGCCATCAGGGAAGGAGGGGAAGAGACCCAGTACTTC.